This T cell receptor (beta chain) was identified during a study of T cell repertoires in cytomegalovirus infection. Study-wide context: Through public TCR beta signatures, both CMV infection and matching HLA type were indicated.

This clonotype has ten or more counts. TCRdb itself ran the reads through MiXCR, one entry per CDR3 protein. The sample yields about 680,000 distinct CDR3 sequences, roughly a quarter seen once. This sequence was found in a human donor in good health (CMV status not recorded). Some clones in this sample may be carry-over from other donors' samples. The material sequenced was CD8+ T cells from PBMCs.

CDR3 in DNA: TGTGCCAGCAGCCCAATCAGGGGCAAGAGCACCGGGGAGCTGTTTTTT. It encodes CASSPIRGKSTGELFF. This chain links TRBV7-9 with TRBJ2-2; weak D call: TRBD1 (6 bases). This CDR3 is built from 16 residues. Deletions cut 5 bases from V and 4 bases from J, with 17 bases between. Germline CDR1 is SEHNR and CDR2 is FQNEAQ (reference sequence).